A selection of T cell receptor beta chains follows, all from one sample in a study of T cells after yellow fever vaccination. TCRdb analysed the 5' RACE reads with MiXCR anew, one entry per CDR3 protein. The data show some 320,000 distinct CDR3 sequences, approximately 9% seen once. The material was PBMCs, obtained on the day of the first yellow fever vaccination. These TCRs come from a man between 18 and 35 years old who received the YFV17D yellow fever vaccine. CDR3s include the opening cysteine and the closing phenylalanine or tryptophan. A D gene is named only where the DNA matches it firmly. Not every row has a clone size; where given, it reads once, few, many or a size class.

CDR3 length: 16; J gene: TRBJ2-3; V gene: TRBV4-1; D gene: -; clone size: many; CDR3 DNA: TGCGCCAGCAGCCAAGAGGACGGGCCGAGCACAGATACGCAGTATTTT; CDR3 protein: CASSQEDGPSTDTQYF
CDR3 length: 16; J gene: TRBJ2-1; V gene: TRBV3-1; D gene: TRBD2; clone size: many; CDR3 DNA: TGTGCCAGCAGCCGAGCCGGGACTACCGATTACAATGAGCAGTTCTTC; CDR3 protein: CASSRAGTTDYNEQFF
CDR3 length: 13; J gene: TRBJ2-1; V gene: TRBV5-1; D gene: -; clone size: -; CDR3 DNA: TGCGCCAGCAGCTTGGAGGTGAACAATGAGCAGTTCTTC; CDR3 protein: CASSLEVNNEQFF
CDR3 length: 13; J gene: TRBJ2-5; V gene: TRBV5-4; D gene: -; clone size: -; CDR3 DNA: TGTGCCAGCAGTCTGCCGCCCCAAGAGACCCAGTACTTC; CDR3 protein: CASSLPPQETQYF
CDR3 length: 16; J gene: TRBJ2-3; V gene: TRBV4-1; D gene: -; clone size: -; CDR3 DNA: TGCGCCAGCAGCCACCTTCAAGGGGGGCTTACAGATACGCAGTATTTT; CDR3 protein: CASSHLQGGLTDTQYF
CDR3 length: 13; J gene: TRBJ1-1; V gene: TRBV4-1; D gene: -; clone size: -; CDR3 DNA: TGCGCCAGCAGCCGACAGCCCGTGACTGAAGCTTTCTTT; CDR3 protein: CASSRQPVTEAFF
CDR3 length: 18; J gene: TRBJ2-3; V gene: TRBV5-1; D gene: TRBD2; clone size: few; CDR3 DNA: TGCGCCAGCAGTGGATTAGGGACTAGCGGGGACTACACAGATACGCAGTATTTT; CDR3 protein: CASSGLGTSGDYTDTQYF
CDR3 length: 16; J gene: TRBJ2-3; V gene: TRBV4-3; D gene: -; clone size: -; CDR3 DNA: TGCGCCAGCAGCCAAGTAGGCGGGGGCGAGTTACATACGCAGTATTTT; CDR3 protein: CASSQVGGGELHTQYF
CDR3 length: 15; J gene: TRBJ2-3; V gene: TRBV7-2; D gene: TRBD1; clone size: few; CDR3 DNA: TGTGCCAGCAGCTTAGAAAGGACAGGGGGCGGAACGCAGTATTTT; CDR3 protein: CASSLERTGGGTQYF
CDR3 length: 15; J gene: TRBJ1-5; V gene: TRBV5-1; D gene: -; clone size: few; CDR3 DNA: TGCGCCAGCAGCTTACAGGGTGAGGGCAATCAGCCCCAGCATTTT; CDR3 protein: CASSLQGEGNQPQHF
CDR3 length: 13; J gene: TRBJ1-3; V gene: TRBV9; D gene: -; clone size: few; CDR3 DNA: TGTGCCAGCAGCGCTTATTTCGGAAACACCATATATTTT; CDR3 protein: CASSAYFGNTIYF
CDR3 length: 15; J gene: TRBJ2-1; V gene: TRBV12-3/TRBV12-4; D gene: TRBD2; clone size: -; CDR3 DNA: TGTGCCAGCAGAACACTAGCGGGGGCCTACAATGAGCAGTTCTTC; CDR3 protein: CASRTLAGAYNEQFF